The 30 T cell receptor beta chains listed next were all sequenced from one sample in a study of tissue T cells after allogeneic stem cell transplantation. Assay: immunoSEQ multiplex PCR; the TCRdb copy retains only in-frame clones and omits some. The sample lists roughly 4,700 clones; 30% to 45% were seen once. Specified time point: mouse harvest day 14 after allogeneic transplant. Mouse grafts combined 10^7 T-cell-depleted bone marrow cells with 10^6 splenic CD5+ T cells. Sequencing was done on a sample of gut tissue. The receptors come from a female BALB/c mouse given C57BL/6 T cells with graft-versus-host disease after an allogeneic hematopoietic cell transplant.

Relative to its sample, this clone is medium-sized (0.01 to 0.1%). Mouse germline and gene names are used. The read falls 1 residue short of the CDR3 end, and the missing part is taken from the germline J gene. The gene calls are TRBV31 and TRBJ1-2, with D tentatively TRBD1 (5 bases). The CDR3 is 14 residues long. Trimming shortened V by 0 bases and J by 0 bases, and 8 bases separated the two germline ends. CDR1 and CDR2 (germline): GKSSPN, SITVG. Partial CDR3 DNA: TGTGCCTGGAGTCTAAGGACAACAAACTCCGACTACACC. It translates to CAWSLRTTNSDYT. The CDR3 reads in full as CAWSLRTTNSDYTF.

Judged by abundance, this clone is medium-sized. Gene names refer to mouse genes. The read is 1 residue too short to cover the CDR3 end, so that end is filled in from the germline J gene. V gene TRBV26 combines with J gene TRBJ1-2; TRBD1 is a possible D gene (6 bases). Germline values: CDR1 KGHPV, CDR2 FQNQEV (reference sequence). The V end lost 4 bases, the J end lost 2 bases, and 11 bases lay between the germline ends. The CDR3 is 14 amino acids. Partial CDR3 DNA: TGTGCCAGCAGTCCCCAGGGGTGGAACTCCGACTACACC. Its protein is CASSPQGWNSDYT. The whole CDR3 sequence reads CASSPQGWNSDYTF.

Regarding this clone: Gene names are the mouse ones. The CDR3 extends 1 residue past the end of the read, so its final part is completed from the germline J gene. The V gene is TRBV26, the J gene TRBJ1-2; no clear D gene. This CDR3 comprises 15 residues. Germline CDR1 is KGHPV and CDR2 is FQNQEV (reference sequence). V shed 2 bases and J shed 0 bases, with 10 bases lying between them. This CDR3 reads CASSLEGRTNSDYTF. CDR3 bases read: TGTGCCAGCAGTCTGGAGGGCCGAACAAACTCCGACTACACC.

In this sample, this clone turned up a few times. Gene names refer to mouse genes. The read comes to an end 1 residue before the CDR3 does, leaving the germline J gene to fill in the end. The chain recombines TRBV26 with TRBJ2-5, with D perhaps matching TRBD2 (7 bases). Germline CDR1 KGHPV, CDR2 FQNQEV (reference sequence). Deletions cut 2 bases from V and 0 bases from J, with 9 bases between. The CDR3 is 15 residues long. The CDR3 loop reads CASSLLGANQDTQYF. CDR3 DNA (partial): TGTGCCAGCAGTCTGCTGGGGGCTAACCAAGACACCCAGTAC.

By share, this clone ranks as medium-sized (0.01 to 0.1%). The genes and germline here are from mouse. The read falls 1 residue short of the CDR3 end, and the missing part is taken from the germline J gene. V is TRBV13-1 and J is TRBJ2-7, with D perhaps matching TRBD1 (7 bases). Trimming left V 3 bases short and J 2 bases short, with 9 bases between. This CDR3 region has 13 residues. Germline V gene sequence: CDR1 NSHNY, CDR2 SYGAGN. CDR3 DNA (partial): TGTGCCAGCAGTGGCAGGGGGGCCTATGAACAGTAC. Encoded protein: CASSGRGAYEQY. The CDR3 reads in full as CASSGRGAYEQYF.

This clone was picked up a small number of times. Mouse germline and gene names are used. The read halts 1 residue ahead of the CDR3 end, with the missing end drawn from the germline J gene. The chain recombines TRBV26 with TRBJ2-2; TRBD2 is a possible D gene (6 bases). Trimming cost V 1 base and J 0 bases, with 9 bases left between them. CDR1 KGHPV and CDR2 FQNQEV come from the germline V gene (reference sequence). The CDR3 loop spans 16 amino acids. The CDR3 protein is CASSLWLGANTGQLYF. Partial CDR3 DNA: TGTGCCAGCAGTCTGTGGTTGGGGGCAAACACCGGGCAGCTCTAC.

This clone ranks as large. Here the gene names and germline are mouse. The read terminates 1 residue ahead of where the CDR3 ends, so the germline J gene completes it. The gene calls are TRBV16 and TRBJ2-7; D is undetermined. The CDR3 runs 12 residues. V shed 1 base and J shed 3 bases, with 4 bases lying between them. Germline assignment: CDR1 SGHSA and CDR2 FRNQAP. CDR3: CASSLANYEQYF. The sequenced CDR3 bases are TGTGCAAGCAGCTTAGCAAACTATGAACAGTAC.

Points on this clone: These gene names are mouse names. The read ends 1 residue shy of where the CDR3 ends; the end is completed using the germline J gene. The J gene is TRBJ2-5, the V gene TRBV12-2, with D possibly being TRBD1 (5 bases). Deletions cut 2 bases from V and 3 bases from J, with 5 bases between. The length of the CDR3 is 12 residues. The germline CDR1 and CDR2 sequences are SGHLS and HYDKME. The part of the CDR3 DNA that was read is TGTGCCAGCTCTCAGGGGCAAGACACCCAGTAC. It encodes CASSQGQDTQY. The whole CDR3 protein reads CASSQGQDTQYF.

A remark on this clone: Gene names and germline refer to mouse. The observed sequence ends 1 residue before the CDR3 terminus, with the missing tail filled in from the germline J gene. V is TRBV26 and J is TRBJ2-4; D ambiguous. Trimming removed 0 bases from V and 5 bases from J, with 9 bases in between. The CDR3 is 14 amino acids. Germline V gene lookup returns CDR1 KGHPV and CDR2 FQNQEV (reference sequence). The part of the CDR3 DNA that was read is TGTGCCAGCAGTCTGTCGGGTCTTCGAAACACCTTGTAC. Amino acids: CASSLSGLRNTLY. The CDR3 reads in full as CASSLSGLRNTLYF.

About this clone itself: Mouse germline and gene names are used. The read ends 1 residue early relative to the CDR3; the germline J gene fills the gap. The same CDR3 can be traced to other DNA sequences in this sample. The rearrangement uses TRBV3 and TRBJ2-4; D may be TRBD1 or TRBD2 (6 bases each). This CDR3 is built from 15 residues. V lost 2 bases and J lost 3, with 12 bases in between. CDR1 is SNHLY and CDR2 is FYNGKV in the germline V gene (reference sequence). The part of the CDR3 DNA that was read is TGTGCCAGCAGCTTATTGGGGGCTAGCCAAAACACCTTGTAC. This encodes CASSLLGASQNTLY. The complete CDR3 protein is CASSLLGASQNTLYF.

The sample holds a few counts of this clone. Gene names are the mouse ones. Read coverage stops 1 residue before the CDR3 terminus; the germline J gene supplies the remainder. The rearrangement joins TRBV26 to TRBJ1-2, with D tentatively TRBD1 (5 bases). The CDR3 extends over 12 amino acids. Looked up from germline, CDR1 is KGHPV and CDR2 is FQNQEV (reference sequence). Trimming cost V 4 bases and J 2 bases, with 5 bases left between them. The CDR3 spells CASSRDNSDYTF. Partial CDR3 DNA: TGTGCCAGCAGTCGGGACAACTCCGACTACACC.

With regard to this clone: Gene names denote mouse genes. The read stops 1 residue short of the end of the CDR3; the missing end is completed from the germline J gene. The rearrangement uses TRBV26 and TRBJ1-1, with D maybe TRBD1 (6 bases). Germline CDR1 reads KGHPV; CDR2 reads FQNQEV (reference sequence). The CDR3 totals 13 residues. V lost 0 bases, J lost 7 bases, and 9 bases lay in between. Here the CDR3 reads CASSLSPGQEVFF. The sequenced CDR3 bases are TGTGCCAGCAGTCTGTCGCCGGGACAAGAAGTCTTC.

This clone rates as medium-sized. Mouse gene names and germline throughout. The CDR3 end is not reached by the read, which stops 1 residue before it; the germline J gene fills it in. The chain couples TRBV26 to TRBJ2-1; D is perhaps TRBD1 (5 bases). V dropped 4 bases and J dropped 3 bases, with 7 bases sitting between them. This CDR3 is 13 amino acids long. In germline, CDR1 is KGHPV, CDR2 FQNQEV (reference sequence). CDR3 in amino acids: CASSRQIYAEQFF. CDR3 bases read: TGTGCCAGCAGTCGACAGATCTATGCTGAGCAGTTC.

This clone has just a few counts. Genes here carry mouse names. Read data end 1 residue before the CDR3 end; the end is taken from the germline J gene. V usage is TRBV12-1 and J usage is TRBJ1-4; TRBD1 matches 10 bases. Unmatched junction bases numbered 9, after V lost 2 bases and J lost 7 bases. CDR1 and CDR2 (germline): SGHSN, HYEKVE. The CDR3 runs to 16 residues. CDR3 DNA (partial): TGTGCCAGCTCTCGACAGGGGGCCAGGTTCGGCGAAAGATTATTT. It codes for CASSRQGARFGERLF. The full CDR3 sequence reads CASSRQGARFGERLFF.

On this clone itself: Genes here carry mouse names. The sequenced fragment ends 1 residue before the CDR3 boundary, so the rest is inferred from the germline J gene. V is TRBV24 and J is TRBJ2-4; D gene uncertain. This CDR3 spans 14 amino acids. Deletions cut 1 base from V and 0 bases from J, with 5 bases between. Germline lookup yields CDR1 KGHTA and CDR2 FRNEEI. The DNA read from the CDR3 is TGTGCCAGCAGTCTGTCTAGTAGTCAAAACACCTTGTAC. It encodes CASSLSSSQNTLY. From start to end, the CDR3 is CASSLSSSQNTLYF.

As concerns this clone: Mouse gene names apply. Read sequence stops 1 residue before the CDR3 end, and the germline J gene provides the missing end. The chain is built from TRBV26 and TRBJ2-7; 14 nucleotides align to TRBD2. This CDR3 has 14 residues. The germline V gene has CDR1 KGHPV and CDR2 FQNQEV (reference sequence). Trimming at V came to 6 bases and at J to 7 bases, leaving 5 bases not matched to a gene. The part of the CDR3 DNA that was read is TGTGCCAGCAGGCCGGGACTGGGGGGGCGGGAACAGTAC. It yields the protein CASRPGLGGREQY. The entire CDR3 reads CASRPGLGGREQYF.

Judged by abundance, this clone is medium-sized (0.01 to 0.1%). Mouse names are used for the genes. Read sequence stops 1 residue before the CDR3 end, and the germline J gene provides the missing end. The chain links TRBV3 to TRBJ2-7; 9 nucleotides line up with TRBD2. The CDR3 has 12 amino acids. The trim removed 4 bases at V and 6 bases at J, leaving 1 base unmatched. Germline CDR1 and CDR2: SNHLY and FYNGKV (reference sequence). The covered CDR3 bases are TGTGCCAGCAGCTCCTGGGGGGGTGAACAGTAC. It translates to CASSSWGGEQY. The whole CDR3 sequence reads CASSSWGGEQYF.

On this clone: Mouse names are used for the genes. The read ends 1 residue shy of where the CDR3 ends; the end is completed using the germline J gene. The chain uses TRBV2 and TRBJ2-7; 10 nucleotides align to TRBD2. Germline CDR1 reads LGHNA; CDR2 reads YSYQKL. The CDR3 runs to 14 residues. V shed 6 bases, J shed 0 bases, and the junction held 2 bases outside the gene matches. The CDR3 bases that were read are TGTGCCAGCAGTGACTGGGGGGACTCCTATGAACAGTAC. The encoded protein is CASSDWGDSYEQY. The entire CDR3 is CASSDWGDSYEQYF.

To note about this clone: Mouse names are used for the genes. The read stops 1 residue short of the end of the CDR3; the missing end is completed from the germline J gene. The chain joins TRBV26 to TRBJ1-4; no definite D call. In germline, CDR1 is KGHPV, CDR2 FQNQEV (reference sequence). V was pared by 3 bases and J by 0 bases, with 5 bases between. There are 14 residues in the CDR3. The CDR3 spells CASSLEISNERLFF. The sequenced CDR3 bases are TGTGCCAGCAGTCTAGAGATTTCCAACGAAAGATTATTT.

Notes on this clone: The germline and genes are mouse ones. Read sequence stops 1 residue before the CDR3 end, and the germline J gene provides the missing end. The genes are TRBV3 and TRBJ2-1; D gene ambiguous. CDR3 length: 14 amino acids. Germline CDR1 reads SNHLY; CDR2 reads FYNGKV (reference sequence). V was clipped by 2 bases and J by 2 bases, with 7 bases between them. The CDR3 here is CASSLRPYYAEQFF. The DNA read from the CDR3 is TGTGCCAGCAGCTTAAGGCCTTACTATGCTGAGCAGTTC.

By sample fraction, this clone is medium-sized. Genes here carry mouse names. The read comes to an end 1 residue before the CDR3 does, leaving the germline J gene to fill in the end. The J gene is TRBJ2-1, the V gene TRBV19; 9 positions match TRBD2. V lost 7 bases, J lost 1 base, and 3 bases stayed unmatched. Per germline, CDR1 FNHDT and CDR2 SITEND (reference sequence). The CDR3 covers 14 residues. CDR3 in amino acids: CASRDWENYAEQFF. The sequenced CDR3 bases are TGTGCCAGCCGGGACTGGGAGAACTATGCTGAGCAGTTC.

This clone was detected only a few times. Gene names and germline refer to mouse. The read terminates 1 residue before the CDR3 end, so the remaining end is supplied by the germline J gene. V gene TRBV26 combines with J gene TRBJ2-1, with 11 nucleotides matching TRBD2. CDR3 size: 14 residues. V lost 4 bases to trimming and J lost 8 bases; unmatched junction nucleotides: 4. Germline V CDR1 and CDR2: KGHPV, FQNQEV (reference sequence). Incomplete CDR3 DNA: TGTGCCAGCAGTCAACTGGGGGGGCGCTCTGAGCAGTTC. Translation: CASSQLGGRSEQF. The whole CDR3 sequence reads CASSQLGGRSEQFF.

As regards this clone: Gene names and germline match the mouse. From the germline J gene comes the end of the CDR3, since the read stops 1 residue before it. The rearrangement links TRBV26 to TRBJ2-3, with 7 bases matching TRBD1. The trim removed 4 bases at V and 0 bases at J, leaving 1 base unmatched. Germline CDR1 KGHPV, CDR2 FQNQEV (reference sequence). CDR3 length: 14 residues. The sequenced CDR3 bases are TGTGCCAGCAGTCCGACAGGGAGTGCAGAAACGCTGTAT. Amino acid sequence: CASSPTGSAETLY. The full CDR3 sequence reads CASSPTGSAETLYF. The full variable domain, in which reference TRBV26 and TRBJ2-3 provide the parts outside the CDR3, is NSKVIQTPRYLVKGQGQKAKMRCIPEKGHPVVFWYQQNKNNEFKFLINFQNQEVLQQIDMTEKRFSAECPSNSPCSLEIQSSEAGDSALYLCASSPTGSAETLYFGSGTRLTVL.

By sample share, this clone is medium-sized. Gene names are the mouse ones. The sequenced part of the CDR3 DNA is TGTGCCAGCAGTCTGGGGACAGGGGCTGGAAATACGCTCTAT. This encodes CASSLGTGAGNTLY. The entire CDR3 reads CASSLGTGAGNTLYF. The V gene is TRBV26, the J gene TRBJ1-3; 10 nucleotides agree with TRBD1. Sequencing ends 1 residue short of the CDR3 end; the germline J gene provides the rest. This CDR3 contains 15 residues. The V gene end was trimmed by 2 bases and the J gene end by 2 bases; junction bases not matched to a gene: 0. Germline CDR1 and CDR2: KGHPV and FQNQEV (reference sequence).

To note about this clone: Mouse names are used for the genes. The observed sequence ends 1 residue before the CDR3 terminus, with the missing tail filled in from the germline J gene. The chain uses TRBV26 and TRBJ1-1, with 7 bases identical to TRBD1. V lost 5 bases and J lost 0; bases outside the gene matches: 3. CDR1 and CDR2 (germline): KGHPV, FQNQEV (reference sequence). The CDR3 loop spans 14 amino acids. The CDR3 sequence is CASSSGQTNTEVFF. The CDR3 DNA, read in part, is TGTGCCAGCAGTTCGGGACAGACAAACACAGAAGTCTTC. The variable domain in full, completed from reference TRBV26 and TRBJ1-1, reads NSKVIQTPRYLVKGQGQKAKMRCIPEKGHPVVFWYQQNKNNEFKFLINFQNQEVLQQIDMTEKRFSAECPSNSPCSLEIQSSEAGDSALYLCASSSGQTNTEVFFGKGTRLTVV.

As to this clone: Germline and genes here are mouse. Coverage ceases 1 residue before the CDR3 finishes, and the germline J gene fills in the end. This chain joins TRBV26 and TRBJ1-1, with D unclear. The V end lost 6 bases, the J end lost 0 bases, and 5 bases lay between the germline ends. CDR1 and CDR2 (germline): KGHPV, FQNQEV (reference sequence). CDR3 length equals 12 residues. CDR3 protein: CASRIANTEVFF. The sequenced CDR3 bases are TGTGCCAGCAGAATAGCAAACACAGAAGTCTTC.

Concerning this clone: Germline and genes: mouse. The read ends 1 residue early relative to the CDR3; the germline J gene fills the gap. The chain employs TRBV13-3 and TRBJ2-7; D remains ambiguous. Germline V gene data show CDR1 as NNHDY and CDR2 as SYVADS. CDR3 size: 14 residues. V gave up 4 bases and J gave up 4 bases, with 15 bases separating them. The CDR3 spells CASSFPGKNYEQYF. CDR3 DNA (partial): TGTGCCAGCAGTTTCCCGGGGAAGAATTATGAACAGTAC.

Worth noting for this clone: Gene names follow the mouse nomenclature. The sequenced fragment ends 1 residue before the CDR3 boundary, so the rest is inferred from the germline J gene. This chain joins TRBV31 and TRBJ2-7; 8 bases map to TRBD1. CDR3 length: 14 amino acids. CDR1 and CDR2 (germline): GKSSPN, SITVG. Losses at the gene ends were 0 bases for V and 3 bases for J; bases not matched to a gene: 4. CDR3 bases read: TGTGCCTGGAGTCTAGAAACAGGGGGCTATGAACAGTAC. It yields the protein CAWSLETGGYEQY. The whole CDR3 protein reads CAWSLETGGYEQYF.

Concerning this clone itself: The genes are named according to mouse. The sequence runs out 1 residue before the end of the CDR3; the remainder is reconstructed from the germline J gene. This sequence joins TRBV26 and TRBJ2-7; D is unclear. The CDR3 totals 14 residues. Germline V CDR1 and CDR2: KGHPV, FQNQEV (reference sequence). Trimming stripped 3 bases from V and 0 bases from J, with 9 bases between. CDR3 region: CASSLPQSSYEQYF. The CDR3 bases that were read are TGTGCCAGCAGTCTCCCACAGAGCTCCTATGAACAGTAC. The entire variable domain, with the rest obtained from reference TRBV26 and TRBJ2-7, is as follows: NSKVIQTPRYLVKGQGQKAKMRCIPEKGHPVVFWYQQNKNNEFKFLINFQNQEVLQQIDMTEKRFSAECPSNSPCSLEIQSSEAGDSALYLCASSLPQSSYEQYFGPGTRLTVL.

The table lists this clone with a count of one. The genes are named according to mouse. Sequencing ends 1 residue short of the CDR3 end; the germline J gene provides the rest. The chain employs TRBV24 and TRBJ1-2; D might be TRBD1 (5 bases). CDR1 is KGHTA and CDR2 is FRNEEI in the germline V gene. V was pared by 3 bases and J by 3 bases, with 5 bases between. The CDR3 has 12 residues. The CDR3 bases that were read are TGTGCCAGCAGTCTCAGGGACTCCGACTACACC. Translation: CASSLRDSDYT. The CDR3 reads in full as CASSLRDSDYTF.